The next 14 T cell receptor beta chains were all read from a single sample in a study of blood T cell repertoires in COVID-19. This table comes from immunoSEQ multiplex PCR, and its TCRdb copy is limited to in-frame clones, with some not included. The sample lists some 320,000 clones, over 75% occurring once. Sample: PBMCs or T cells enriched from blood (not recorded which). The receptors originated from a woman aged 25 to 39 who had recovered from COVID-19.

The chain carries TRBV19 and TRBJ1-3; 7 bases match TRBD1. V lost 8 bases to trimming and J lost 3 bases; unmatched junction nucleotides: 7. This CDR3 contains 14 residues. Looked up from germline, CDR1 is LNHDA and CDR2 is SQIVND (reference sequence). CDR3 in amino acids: CASGLQGNGNTIYF. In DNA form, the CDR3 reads TGTGCCAGTGGACTACAGGGGAATGGAAACACCATATATTTT.

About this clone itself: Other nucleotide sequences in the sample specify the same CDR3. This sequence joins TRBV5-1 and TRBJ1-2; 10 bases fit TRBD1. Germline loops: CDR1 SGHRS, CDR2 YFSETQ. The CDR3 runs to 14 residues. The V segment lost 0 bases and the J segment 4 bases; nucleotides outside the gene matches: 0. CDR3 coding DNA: TGCGCCAGCAGCTTGGGGGACAGGGGCTATGGCTACACCTTC. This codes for CASSLGDRGYGYTF.

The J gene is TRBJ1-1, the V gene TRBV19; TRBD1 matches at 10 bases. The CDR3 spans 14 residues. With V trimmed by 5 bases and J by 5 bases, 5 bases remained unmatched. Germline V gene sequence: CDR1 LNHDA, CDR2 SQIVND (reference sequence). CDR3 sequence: CASSQGTGVTEAFF. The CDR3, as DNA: TGTGCCAGTAGTCAAGGGACAGGGGTTACTGAAGCTTTCTTT.

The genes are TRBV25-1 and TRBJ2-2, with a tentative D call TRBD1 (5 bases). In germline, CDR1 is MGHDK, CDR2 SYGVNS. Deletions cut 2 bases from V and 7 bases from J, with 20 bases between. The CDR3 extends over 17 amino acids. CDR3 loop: CASSEGKKGVEDGELFF. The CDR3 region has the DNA TGTGCCAGCAGTGAAGGGAAGAAAGGGGTAGAGGACGGGGAGCTGTTTTTT.

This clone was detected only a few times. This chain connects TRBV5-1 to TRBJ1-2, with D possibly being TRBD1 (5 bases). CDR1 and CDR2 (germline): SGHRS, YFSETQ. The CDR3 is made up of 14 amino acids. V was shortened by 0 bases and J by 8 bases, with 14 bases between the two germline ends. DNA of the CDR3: TGCGCCAGCAGCTTGGGGGGTGCCAGGGAAGGCTACACCTTC. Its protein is CASSLGGAREGYTF. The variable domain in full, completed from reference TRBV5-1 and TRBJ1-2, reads KAGVTQTPRYLIKTRGQQVTLSCSPISGHRSVSWYQQTPGQGLQFLFEYFSETQRNKGNFPGRFSGRQFSNSRSEMNVSTLELGDSALYLCASSLGGAREGYTFGSGTRLTVV.

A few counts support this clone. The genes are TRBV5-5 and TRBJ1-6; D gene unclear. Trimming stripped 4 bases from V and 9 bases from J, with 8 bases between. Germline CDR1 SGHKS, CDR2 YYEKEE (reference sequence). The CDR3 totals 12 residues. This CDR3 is CASSPPSSPLHF. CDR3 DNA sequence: TGTGCCAGCAGCCCTCCGAGTTCACCCCTCCACTTT. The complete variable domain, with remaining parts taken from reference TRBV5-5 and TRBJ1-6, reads DAGVTQSPTHLIKTRGQQVTLRCSPISGHKSVSWYQQVLGQGPQFIFQYYEKEERGRGNFPDRFSARQFPNYSSELNVNALLLGDSALYLCASSPPSSPLHFGNGTRLTVT.

CDR3: CASSPRTGSDTIYF. CDR3 sequence (DNA): TGTGCCAGTAGCCCAAGGACGGGGAGCGACACCATATATTTT. This rearrangement joins TRBV19 to TRBJ1-3; D is ambiguous. The germline V gene has CDR1 LNHDA and CDR2 SQIVND (reference sequence). This CDR3 contains 14 residues. The V gene lost 6 bases and the J gene lost 8 bases, with 17 bases spanning the gap.

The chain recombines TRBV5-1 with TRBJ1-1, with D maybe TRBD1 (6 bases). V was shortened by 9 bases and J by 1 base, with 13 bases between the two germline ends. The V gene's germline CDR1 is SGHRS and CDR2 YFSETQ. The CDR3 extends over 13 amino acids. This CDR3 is CATTQGQNTEAFF. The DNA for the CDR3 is TGCGCCACTACACAGGGCCAGAACACTGAAGCTTTCTTT. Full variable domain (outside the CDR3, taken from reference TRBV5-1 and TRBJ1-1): KAGVTQTPRYLIKTRGQQVTLSCSPISGHRSVSWYQQTPGQGLQFLFEYFSETQRNKGNFPGRFSGRQFSNSRSEMNVSTLELGDSALYLCATTQGQNTEAFFGQGTRLTVV.

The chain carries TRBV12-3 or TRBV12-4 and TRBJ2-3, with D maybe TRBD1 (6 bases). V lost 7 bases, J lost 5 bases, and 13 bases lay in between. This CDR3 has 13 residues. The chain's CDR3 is CASTTDSEDTQYF. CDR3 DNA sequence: TGTGCCAGCACCACGGACAGTGAAGATACGCAGTATTTT.

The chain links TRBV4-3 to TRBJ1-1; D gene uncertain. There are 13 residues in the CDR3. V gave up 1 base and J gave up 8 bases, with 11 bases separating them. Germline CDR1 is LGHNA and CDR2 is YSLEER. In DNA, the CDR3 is TGCGCCAGCAGCCAAGGCGTGGGCTTGGAAGCTTTCTTT. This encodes CASSQGVGLEAFF.

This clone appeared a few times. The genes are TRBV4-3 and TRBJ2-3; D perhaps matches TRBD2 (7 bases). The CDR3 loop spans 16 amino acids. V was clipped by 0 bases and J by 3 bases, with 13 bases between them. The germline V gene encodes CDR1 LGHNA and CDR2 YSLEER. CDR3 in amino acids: CASSQDGGGRTDTQYF. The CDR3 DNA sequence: TGCGCCAGCAGCCAAGATGGGGGGGGGCGTACAGATACGCAGTATTTT.

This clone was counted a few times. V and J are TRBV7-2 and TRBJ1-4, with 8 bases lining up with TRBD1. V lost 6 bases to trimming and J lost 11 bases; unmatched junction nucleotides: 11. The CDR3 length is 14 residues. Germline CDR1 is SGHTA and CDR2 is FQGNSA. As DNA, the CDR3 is TGTGCCAGCAGTTACGACAGGGGCGTGCGGAAACTGTTTTTT. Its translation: CASSYDRGVRKLFF.

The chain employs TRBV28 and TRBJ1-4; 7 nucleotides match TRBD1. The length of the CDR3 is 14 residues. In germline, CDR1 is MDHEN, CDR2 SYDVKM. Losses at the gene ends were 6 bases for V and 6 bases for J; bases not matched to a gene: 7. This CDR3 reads CASRPTGWDEKLFF. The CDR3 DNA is TGTGCCAGCAGGCCGACAGGGTGGGATGAAAAACTGTTTTTT.

The CDR3 protein is CASSFGRANTEAFF. The CDR3 region has the DNA TGTGCCAGTAGTTTCGGCAGGGCTAACACTGAAGCTTTCTTT. V is TRBV19 and J is TRBJ1-1, with D possibly TRBD1 on 5 matching bases. The germline V gene encodes CDR1 LNHDA and CDR2 SQIVND (reference sequence). This CDR3 has 14 residues. The V end lost 5 bases, the J end lost 2 bases, and 12 bases lay between the germline ends.